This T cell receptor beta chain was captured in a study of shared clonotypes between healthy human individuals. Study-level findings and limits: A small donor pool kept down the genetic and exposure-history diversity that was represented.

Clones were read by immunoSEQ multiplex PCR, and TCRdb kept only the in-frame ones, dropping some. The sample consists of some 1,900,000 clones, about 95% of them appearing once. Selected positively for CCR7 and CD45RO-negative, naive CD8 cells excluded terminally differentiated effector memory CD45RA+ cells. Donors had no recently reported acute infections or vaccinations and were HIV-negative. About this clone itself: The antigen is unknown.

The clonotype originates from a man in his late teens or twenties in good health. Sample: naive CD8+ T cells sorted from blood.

The CDR3 spells CASSFRDRGRDEQYF. Here the CDR3 DNA reads TGCGCCAGCAGCTTCAGGGACAGGGGGCGGGACGAGCAGTACTTC. The chain couples TRBV5-1 to TRBJ2-7, with 12 bases lining up with TRBD1. This CDR3 comprises 15 residues. J was trimmed by 5 bases and V by 2 bases; bases with no gene match: 5. The germline CDR1 and CDR2 sequences are SGHRS and YFSETQ.